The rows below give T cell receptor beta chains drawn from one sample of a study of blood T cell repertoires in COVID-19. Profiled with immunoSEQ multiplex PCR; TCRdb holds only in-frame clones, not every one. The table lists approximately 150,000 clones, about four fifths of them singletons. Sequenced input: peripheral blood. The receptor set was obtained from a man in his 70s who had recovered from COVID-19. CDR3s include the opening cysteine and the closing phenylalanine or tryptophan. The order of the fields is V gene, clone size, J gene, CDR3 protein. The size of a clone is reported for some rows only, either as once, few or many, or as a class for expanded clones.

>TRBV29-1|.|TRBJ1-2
CSVAGGSGVGYGYTF
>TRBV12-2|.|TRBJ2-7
CASRFGQGIIHEQYF
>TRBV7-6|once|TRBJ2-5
CASSPWTGRGETQYF
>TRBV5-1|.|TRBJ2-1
CASRWTGQLAGSSYNEQFF
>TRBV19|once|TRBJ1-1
CASSIMDSYTEAFF
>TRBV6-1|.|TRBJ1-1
CASSEIGTGGNTEAFF
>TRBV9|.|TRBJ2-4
CASSDTGTSAGNIQYF
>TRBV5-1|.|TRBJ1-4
CASSPGGTGVVEKLFF
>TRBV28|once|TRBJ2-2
CASSSWTSNTGELFF
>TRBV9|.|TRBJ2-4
CASSVDDGFGASGSSRAKNIQYF
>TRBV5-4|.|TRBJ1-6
CASSFRGTEQNSPLHF
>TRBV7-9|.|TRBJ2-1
CASSPMGSSYNEQFF
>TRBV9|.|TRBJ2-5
CASSADRDAETQYF
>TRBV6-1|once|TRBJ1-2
CASRNRGNYGYTF
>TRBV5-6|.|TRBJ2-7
CASSPRTGVEQYF
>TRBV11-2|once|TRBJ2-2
CASRVADGGTGELFF
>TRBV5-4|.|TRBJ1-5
CASSVDGSNQPQHF
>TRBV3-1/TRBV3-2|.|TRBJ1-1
CASSQVGQNTEAFF
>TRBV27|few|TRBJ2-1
CASGTTQYNEQFF
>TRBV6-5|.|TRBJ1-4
CASSRDTVNEKLFF
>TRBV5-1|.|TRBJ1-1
CASSLTTGGPEAFF
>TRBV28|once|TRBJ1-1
CASRSGQGATEAFF
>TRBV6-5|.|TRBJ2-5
CASIEGYETQYF
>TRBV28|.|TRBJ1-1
CASSLIGTGVTEAFF
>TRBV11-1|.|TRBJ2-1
CASSRQGPNEQFF
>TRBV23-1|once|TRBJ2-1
CASSLLGQSSYNEQFF
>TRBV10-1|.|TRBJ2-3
CASSGTSGSKADTQYF
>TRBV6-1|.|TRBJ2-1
CASRGVGSGDNEQFF
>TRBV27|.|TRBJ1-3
CASEPGRSGNTIYF
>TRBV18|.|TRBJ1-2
CASSPAEGTAYYGYTF
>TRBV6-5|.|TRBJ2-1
CASTHKTDRDEQFF
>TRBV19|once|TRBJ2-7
CASSIGSGSGSEQYF
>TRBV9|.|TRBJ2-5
CASGTGEARETQYF
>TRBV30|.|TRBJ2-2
CAWDTGVTTGELFF
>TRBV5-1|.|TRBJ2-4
CASSLAGVPKNIQYF
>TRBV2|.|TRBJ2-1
CASRASGMNEQFF
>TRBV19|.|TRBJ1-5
CASTSTGADLYSNQPQHF
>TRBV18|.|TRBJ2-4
CASSPPSGVDIQYF
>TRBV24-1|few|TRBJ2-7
CATSDSGKRESEQYF
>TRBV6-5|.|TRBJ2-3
CASSNFGPTADTQYF
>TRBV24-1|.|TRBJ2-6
CATSDSRRANVLTF
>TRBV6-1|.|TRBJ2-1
CASSEWTGPYNEQFF